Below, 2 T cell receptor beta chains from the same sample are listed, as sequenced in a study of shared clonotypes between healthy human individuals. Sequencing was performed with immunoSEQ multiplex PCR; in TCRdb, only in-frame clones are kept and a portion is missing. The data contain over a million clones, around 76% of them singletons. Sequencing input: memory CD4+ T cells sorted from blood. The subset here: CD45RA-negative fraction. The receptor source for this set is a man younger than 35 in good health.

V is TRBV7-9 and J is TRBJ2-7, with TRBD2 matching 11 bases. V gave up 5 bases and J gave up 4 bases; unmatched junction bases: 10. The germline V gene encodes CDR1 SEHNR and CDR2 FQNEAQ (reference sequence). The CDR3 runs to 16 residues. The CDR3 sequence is CASSKKGTSGIYEQYF. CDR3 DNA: TGTGCCAGCAGCAAAAAAGGGACTAGCGGAATTTACGAGCAGTACTTC.

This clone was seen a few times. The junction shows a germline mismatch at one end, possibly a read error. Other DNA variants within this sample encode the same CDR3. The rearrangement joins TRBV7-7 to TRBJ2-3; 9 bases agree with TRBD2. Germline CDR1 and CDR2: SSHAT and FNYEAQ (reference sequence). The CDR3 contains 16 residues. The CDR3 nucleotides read TGTGCTAGCAGCTTGGGCGGCGGGGGGGCGACAGATACGCAGTATTTT. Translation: CASSLGGGGATDTQYF.